The clone carrying this T cell receptor (beta chain) was counted ten times or more. The CDR3 is 18 amino acids. Losses at the gene ends were 0 bases for V and 0 bases for J; bases not matched to a gene: 9. From germline, CDR1 is SGHVS and CDR2 FNYEAQ. The sample belongs to a study of metastatic and nonmetastatic thyroid tumors. TCRdb re-clonotyped the PCR reads through MiXCR. The sample carries roughly 59,000 clones, 16% recorded once. Patients were all untreated before their thyroid surgery. V usage is TRBV7-6 and J usage is TRBJ2-7; 9 bases align to TRBD2. Sequencing was done on a sample of blood. This sequence was found in a male donor with papillary thyroid cancer or a benign thyroid nodule (not recorded which). Some clones in this sample may be carry-over from other donors' samples. The CDR3 DNA sequence: TGTGCCAGCAGCTTAGCGCGGGGGGGGGCTACTAGCTCCTACGAGCAGTACTTC. This translates into CASSLARGGATSSYEQYF. Combining the CDR3 with reference TRBV7-6 and TRBJ2-7 gives the whole variable domain GAGVSQSPRYKVTKRGQDVALRCDPISGHVSLYWYRQALGQGPEFLTYFNYEAQQDKSGLPNDRFSAERPEGSISTLTIQRTEQRDSAMYRCASSLARGGATSSYEQYFGPGTRLTVT.